The 22 T cell receptor beta chains listed next were all sequenced from one sample in a study of OX40 agonist ivuxolimab in advanced cancers. Data came from immunoSEQ multiplex PCR; TCRdb stores just in-frame clones and leaves some out. The data contain about 88,000 clones, approximately 85% of them singletons. The sequenced sample was CD4+ or CD8+ T cells sorted from blood, obtained in a trial of the OX40 agonist ivuxolimab. These receptors all come from an adult with an advanced solid tumor such as melanoma, head and neck, liver or kidney cancer.

The rearrangement links TRBV5-5 to TRBJ2-7; possible D gene TRBD2, 5 bases. Trimming took 0 bases from V and 4 from J, leaving 8 bases between them. The CDR3 runs to 13 residues. Germline lookup yields CDR1 SGHKS and CDR2 YYEKEE (reference sequence). The CDR3 sequence: CASSLDPGYEQYF. CDR3 nucleotides: TGTGCCAGCAGCTTGGATCCGGGGTACGAGCAGTACTTC.

The rearrangement links TRBV6-1 to TRBJ2-3, with 7 bases lining up with TRBD2. The length of the CDR3 is 16 residues. Germline V gives CDR1 MNHNS, CDR2 SASEGT. V was clipped by 3 bases and J by 0 bases; unmatched bases: 6. The CDR3 bases are TGTGCCAGCAGTGACACTAGCGTCTCTAGCACAGATACGCAGTATTTT. Translated, it gives CASSDTSVSSTDTQYF.

This sequence joins TRBV2 and TRBJ2-5, with D unclear. Germline-derived CDR1 and CDR2 are SNHLY and FYNNEI. This CDR3 contains 12 residues. Trimming pared 8 bases from V and 3 bases from J, leaving 10 bases between. CDR3 sequence: CASLRVEETQYF. Written as DNA, the CDR3 is TGTGCCAGCTTAAGGGTTGAAGAGACCCAGTACTTC.

This chain connects TRBV15 to TRBJ1-1; D is ambiguous. The CDR3 extends over 14 amino acids. The germline V gene has CDR1 LNHNV and CDR2 YYDKDF (reference sequence). V shed 9 bases and J shed 2 bases, with 16 bases lying between them. The CDR3: CATSAGGRNTEAFF. CDR3 bases: TGTGCCACTTCGGCAGGAGGGCGTAACACTGAAGCTTTCTTT.

This clone has a single count. The chain couples TRBV7-9 to TRBJ2-5; D unresolved. V lost 6 bases and J 5 bases, leaving 16 bases between the germline ends. From germline, CDR1 is SEHNR and CDR2 FQNEAQ (reference sequence). There are 14 residues in the CDR3. This CDR3 is CASRLSVDWETQYF. CDR3 nucleotides: TGTGCCAGCAGGCTTTCGGTCGATTGGGAGACCCAGTACTTC.

This clone has only one observation. The genes are TRBV19 and TRBJ2-3, with 8 nucleotides matching TRBD2. The CDR3 length is 15 residues. From germline, CDR1 is LNHDA and CDR2 SQIVND (reference sequence). V lost 3 bases to trimming and J lost 2 bases; unmatched junction nucleotides: 4. The CDR3 loop reads CASSIVRGVTDTQYF. The CDR3 DNA is TGTGCCAGTAGTATTGTGCGGGGGGTCACAGATACGCAGTATTTT.

The chain carries TRBV5-1 and TRBJ2-2, with 8 bases fitting TRBD1. CDR3 length: 15 residues. With 4 bases clipped from V and 7 bases from J, the junction kept 9 bases outside the gene matches. Germline CDR1 SGHRS, CDR2 YFSETQ. The CDR3 nucleotides read TGCGCCAGCAGCAAGGACAGGGAAGGGTTCGGGGAGCTGTTTTTT. This sequence encodes CASSKDREGFGELFF.

This clone was picked up a small number of times. V and J are TRBV7-2 and TRBJ2-7; 7 bases are shared with TRBD2. The V gene end was trimmed by 4 bases and the J gene end by 2 bases; junction bases not matched to a gene: 8. The CDR3 extends over 15 amino acids. The germline V gene encodes CDR1 SGHTA and CDR2 FQGNSA. The DNA for the CDR3 is TGTGCCAGCAGCTCGTTAGCGGGTTCCACCTACGAGCAGTACTTC. Protein sequence: CASSSLAGSTYEQYF.

This chain joins TRBV7-9 and TRBJ2-5; D assignment may be TRBD1 or TRBD2 (5 bases each). This CDR3 contains 16 residues. The ends were cut back, 1 base at V and 1 base at J, with 13 bases in the middle. CDR1 SEHNR and CDR2 FQNEAQ come from the germline V gene (reference sequence). Here the CDR3 DNA reads TGTGCCAGCAGCTTAGGGGGCGCGAGGGGCCAAGAGACCCAGTACTTC. Translation: CASSLGGARGQETQYF.

The chain links TRBV15 to TRBJ2-3; weak D call: TRBD2 (6 bases). Trimming took off 5 bases at V and 3 bases at J, with 18 bases between the two ends. CDR1 LNHNV and CDR2 YYDKDF come from the germline V gene (reference sequence). This CDR3 contains 16 residues. In nucleotides, the CDR3 is TGTGCCACCAGCGGTTGGACGGGAGCAAAGACAGATACGCAGTATTTT. Protein product: CATSGWTGAKTDTQYF.

The CDR3 DNA is TGTGCCAGCAGCGTAGCTCTTGCGGGAGGGCCGACCGAGCAGTACTTC. Encoded protein: CASSVALAGGPTEQYF. The J gene is TRBJ2-7, the V gene TRBV9; 9 nucleotides line up with TRBD2. With V trimmed by 0 bases and J by 6 bases, 10 bases remained unmatched. The V gene's germline CDR1 is SGDLS and CDR2 YYNGEE. This CDR3 is built from 16 residues.

To note about this clone: At the DNA level, this CDR3 is encoded by other sequences in the same sample as well. The rearrangement joins TRBV5-1 to TRBJ2-7; D is possibly TRBD2 (5 bases). This CDR3 is 14 amino acids long. From germline, CDR1 is SGHRS and CDR2 YFSETQ. The V end lost 2 bases, the J end lost 2 bases, and 11 bases lay between the germline ends. CDR3 DNA: TGCGCCAGCAGCTTATGGGCCGGGGCCTACGAGCAGTACTTC. Translated: CASSLWAGAYEQYF. Together with reference TRBV5-1 and TRBJ2-7, the CDR3 gives the full variable domain: KAGVTQTPRYLIKTRGQQVTLSCSPISGHRSVSWYQQTPGQGLQFLFEYFSETQRNKGNFPGRFSGRQFSNSRSEMNVSTLELGDSALYLCASSLWAGAYEQYFGPGTRLTVT.

The rearrangement links TRBV28 to TRBJ2-1; D unresolved. V was clipped by 2 bases and J by 9 bases, with 17 bases between them. CDR1 and CDR2 (germline): MDHEN, SYDVKM. The CDR3 has 15 residues. CDR3 nucleotides: TGTGCCAGCAGTTTAGGGTCTTCGGGTGATAGTGAGCAGTTCTTC. This codes for CASSLGSSGDSEQFF.

This chain joins TRBV7-2 and TRBJ2-7; D may be TRBD1 or TRBD2 (5 bases each). This CDR3 has 15 amino acids. CDR1 is SGHTA and CDR2 is FQGNSA in the germline V gene. The V end lost 2 bases, the J end lost 6 bases, and 17 bases lay between the germline ends. For the CDR3, the DNA is TGTGCCAGCAGCTTATCGGGACCCGGAGAGGGCGAGCAGTACTTC. Translation: CASSLSGPGEGEQYF.

CDR3 protein: CASSLAASGTTDTQYF. The CDR3 region has the DNA TGTGCCAGCAGCTTAGCGGCTAGCGGGACCACAGATACGCAGTATTTT. The chain is built from TRBV7-2 and TRBJ2-3; 9 bases are a match to TRBD2. Looked up from germline, CDR1 is SGHTA and CDR2 is FQGNSA. Germline trimming cut 0 bases from V and 2 bases from J; bases unmatched to any gene: 3. The CDR3 contains 16 residues.

V is TRBV28 and J is TRBJ1-2; possible D gene TRBD1, 5 bases. The germline V gene has CDR1 MDHEN and CDR2 SYDVKM. The CDR3 sequence is 13 residues long. The V and J ends lost 1 base and 4 bases respectively, with 7 bases between them. The CDR3 DNA follows: TGTGCCAGCAGTTTATCAGGGTCCTATGGCTACACCTTC. Translated, it gives CASSLSGSYGYTF.

The chain carries TRBV4-3 and TRBJ2-2; perhaps TRBD2 as D (6 bases). Trimming removed 0 bases at V and 5 bases at J, with 13 bases between. This CDR3 is built from 16 residues. From germline, CDR1 is LGHNA and CDR2 YSLEER. Here the CDR3 DNA reads TGCGCCAGCAGCCAAGATTCCCAGGAGGGGACCGGGGAGCTGTTTTTT. Translation: CASSQDSQEGTGELFF.

As for this clone: An end of the junction differs from the germline gene, which may be a read error. V usage is TRBV27 and J usage is TRBJ1-2, with D tentatively TRBD1 (6 bases). This CDR3 is 14 amino acids long. Germline V lookup: CDR1 MNHEY, CDR2 SMNVEV (reference sequence). CDR3 DNA: TGTGCCAGCAGCTTATTGGGGGCTGGACATGGCTACACCTTC. Encoded protein: CASSLLGAGHGYTF.

The genes are TRBV7-9 and TRBJ2-7; 7 bases agree with TRBD1. The CDR3 is 15 residues long. The germline V gene has CDR1 SEHNR and CDR2 FQNEAQ (reference sequence). Trimming took 4 bases from V and 2 from J; bases not matched to a gene: 8. The CDR3 loop is CASSSHGTATYEQYF. CDR3 coding DNA: TGTGCCAGCAGCTCCCACGGGACAGCCACCTACGAGCAGTACTTC.

The table lists this clone with a count of one. The chain recombines TRBV6-1 with TRBJ1-5; D is perhaps TRBD1 (6 bases). The CDR3 runs to 12 residues. Germline V gene sequence: CDR1 MNHNS, CDR2 SASEGT. V was trimmed by 6 bases and J by 5 bases, leaving 8 bases between them. The CDR3 region is CASRTGHQPQHF. The CDR3 DNA follows: TGTGCCAGCAGAACAGGGCATCAGCCCCAGCATTTT.

This clone has just one count. V gene TRBV7-8 combines with J gene TRBJ2-3, with 7 positions matching TRBD2. With 5 bases clipped from V and 6 bases from J, the junction kept 5 bases outside the gene matches. The CDR3 runs 13 residues. Germline CDR1 reads SGHVS; CDR2 reads FQNEAQ. CDR3 in DNA: TGTGCCAGCAGCCCAATGCGGGAGGATACGCAGTATTTT. Its protein is CASSPMREDTQYF.

The rearrangement joins TRBV9 to TRBJ2-1; TRBD2 matches at 10 bases. The germline V gene encodes CDR1 SGDLS and CDR2 YYNGEE. The CDR3 runs to 15 residues. The J segment lost 10 bases and the V segment lost 0 bases, leaving 7 bases of the junction unmatched. The CDR3: CASSVDLAGEREQFF. The CDR3 region has the DNA TGTGCCAGCAGCGTAGATCTAGCGGGAGAAAGGGAGCAGTTCTTC.